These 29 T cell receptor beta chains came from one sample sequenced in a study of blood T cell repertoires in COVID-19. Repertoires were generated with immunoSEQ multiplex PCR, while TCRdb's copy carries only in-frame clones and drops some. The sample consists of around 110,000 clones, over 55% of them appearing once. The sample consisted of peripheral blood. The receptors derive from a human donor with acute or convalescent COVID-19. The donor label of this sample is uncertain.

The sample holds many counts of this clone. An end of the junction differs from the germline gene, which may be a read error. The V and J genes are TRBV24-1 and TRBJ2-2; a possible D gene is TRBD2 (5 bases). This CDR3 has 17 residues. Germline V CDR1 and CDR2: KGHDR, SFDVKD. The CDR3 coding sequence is TGTGCCACCAGTGACCAAGACTATTCACCGAAAACCGGGGAGCTGTTTTTT. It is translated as CATSDQDYSPKTGELFF.

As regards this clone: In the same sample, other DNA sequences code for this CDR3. As DNA, the CDR3 is TGTGCCAGCAGTGAAGTTAGGGGCCCTGAAGCTTTCTTT. Its translation is CASSEVRGPEAFF. The chain uses TRBV2 and TRBJ1-1, with a possible D match to TRBD1 (5 bases). Between the trimmed V and J ends, which lost 1 base and 6 bases, there was a span of 9 bases. The germline CDR1 and CDR2 sequences are SNHLY and FYNNEI. There are 13 residues in the CDR3.

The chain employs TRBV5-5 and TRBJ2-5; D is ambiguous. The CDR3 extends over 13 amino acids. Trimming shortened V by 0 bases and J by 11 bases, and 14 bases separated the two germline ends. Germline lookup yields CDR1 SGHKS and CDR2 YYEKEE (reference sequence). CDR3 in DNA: TGTGCCAGCAGCTTGGTTTCCGGGTTGGGTCAGTACTTC. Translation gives CASSLVSGLGQYF.

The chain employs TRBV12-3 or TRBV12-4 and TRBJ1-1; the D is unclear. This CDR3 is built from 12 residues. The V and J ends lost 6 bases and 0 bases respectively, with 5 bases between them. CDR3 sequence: CASRTVNTEAFF. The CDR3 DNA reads TGTGCCAGCAGAACAGTGAACACTGAAGCTTTCTTT.

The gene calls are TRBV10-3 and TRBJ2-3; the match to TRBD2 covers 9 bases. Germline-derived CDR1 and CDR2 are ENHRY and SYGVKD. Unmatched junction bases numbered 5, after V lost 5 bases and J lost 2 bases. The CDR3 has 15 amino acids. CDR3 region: CAISSSGGYTDTQYF. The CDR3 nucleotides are TGTGCCATCAGTAGTAGCGGGGGCTACACAGATACGCAGTATTTT.

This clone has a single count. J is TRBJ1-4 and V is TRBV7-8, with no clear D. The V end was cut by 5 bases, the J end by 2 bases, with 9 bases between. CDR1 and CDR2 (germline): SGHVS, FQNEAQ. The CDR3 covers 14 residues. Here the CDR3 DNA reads TGTGCCAGCAGCCCCACGGAGACTAATGAAAAACTGTTTTTT. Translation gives CASSPTETNEKLFF. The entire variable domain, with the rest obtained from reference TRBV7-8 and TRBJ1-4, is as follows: GAGVSQSPRYKVAKRGQDVALRCDPISGHVSLFWYQQALGQGPEFLTYFQNEAQLDKSGLPSDRFFAERPEGSVSTLKIQRTQQEDSAVYLCASSPTETNEKLFFGSGTQLSVL.

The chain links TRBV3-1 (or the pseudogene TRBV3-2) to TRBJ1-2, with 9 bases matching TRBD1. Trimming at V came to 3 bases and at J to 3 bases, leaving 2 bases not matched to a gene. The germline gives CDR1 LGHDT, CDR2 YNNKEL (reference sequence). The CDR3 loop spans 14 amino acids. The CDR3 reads CASSHRDRDYGYTF. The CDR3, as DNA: TGTGCCAGCAGCCACCGGGACAGGGACTATGGCTACACCTTC.

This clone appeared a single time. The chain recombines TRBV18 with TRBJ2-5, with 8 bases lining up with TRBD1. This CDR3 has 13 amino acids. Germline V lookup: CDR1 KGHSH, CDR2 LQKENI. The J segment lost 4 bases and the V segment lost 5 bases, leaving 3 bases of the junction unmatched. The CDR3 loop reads CASSITGGETQYF. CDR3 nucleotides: TGTGCCAGCTCAATCACAGGGGGAGAGACCCAGTACTTC.

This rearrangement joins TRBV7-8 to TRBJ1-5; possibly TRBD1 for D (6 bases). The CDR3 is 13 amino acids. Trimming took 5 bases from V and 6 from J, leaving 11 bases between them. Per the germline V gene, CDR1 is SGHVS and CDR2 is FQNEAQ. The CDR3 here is CASSDRFFQPQHF. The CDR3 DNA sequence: TGTGCCAGCAGCGACAGGTTTTTTCAGCCCCAGCATTTT.

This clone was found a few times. CDR3 loop: CSVQTGSGNSPLHF. CDR3 DNA: TGCAGCGTACAGACAGGGTCAGGAAATTCACCCCTCCACTTT. The chain uses TRBV29-1 and TRBJ1-6; 7 bases align to TRBD1. There are 14 residues in the CDR3. The ends lost 6 bases at V and 7 bases at J; junction bases unmatched: 9. Germline CDR1 reads SQVTM; CDR2 reads ANQGSEA.

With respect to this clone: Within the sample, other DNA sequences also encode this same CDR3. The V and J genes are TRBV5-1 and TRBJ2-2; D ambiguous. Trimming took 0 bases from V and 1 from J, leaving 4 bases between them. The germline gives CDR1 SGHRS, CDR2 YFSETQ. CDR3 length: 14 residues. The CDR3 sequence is CASSLGQNTGELFF. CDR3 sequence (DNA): TGCGCCAGCAGCTTGGGGCAGAACACCGGGGAGCTGTTTTTT.

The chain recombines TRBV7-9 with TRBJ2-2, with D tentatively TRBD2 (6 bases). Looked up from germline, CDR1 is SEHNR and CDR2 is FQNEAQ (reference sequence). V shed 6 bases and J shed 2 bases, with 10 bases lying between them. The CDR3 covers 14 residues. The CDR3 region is CASSSGSNTGELFF. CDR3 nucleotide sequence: TGTGCCAGCAGTTCCGGGAGCAACACCGGGGAGCTGTTTTTT.

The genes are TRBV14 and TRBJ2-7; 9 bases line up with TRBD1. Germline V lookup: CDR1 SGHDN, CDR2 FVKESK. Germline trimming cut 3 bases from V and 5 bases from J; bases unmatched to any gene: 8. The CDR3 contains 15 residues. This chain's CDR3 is CASSQQTGGHNEQYF. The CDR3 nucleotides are TGTGCCAGCAGCCAGCAGACAGGGGGTCACAACGAGCAGTACTTC.

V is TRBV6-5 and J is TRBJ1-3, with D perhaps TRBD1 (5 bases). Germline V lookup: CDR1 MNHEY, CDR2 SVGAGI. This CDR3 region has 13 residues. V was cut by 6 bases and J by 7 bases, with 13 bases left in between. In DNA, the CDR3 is TGTGCCAGCAGACACGAACCAGGGAACACCATATATTTT. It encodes CASRHEPGNTIYF.

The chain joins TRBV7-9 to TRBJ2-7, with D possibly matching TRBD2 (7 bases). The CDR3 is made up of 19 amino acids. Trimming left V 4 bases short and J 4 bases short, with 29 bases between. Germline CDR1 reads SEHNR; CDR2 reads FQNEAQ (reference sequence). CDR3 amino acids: CASSWDGQGRGGALYEQYV. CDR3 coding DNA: TGTGCCAGCAGCTGGGACGGCCAGGGGCGCGGGGGAGCACTTTACGAGCAGTACGTC.

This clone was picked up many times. CDR3 amino acids: CASSVSRVTFF. CDR3 nucleotide sequence: TGTGCCAGCAGTGTCTCCAGGGTAACCTTCTTC. The chain recombines TRBV2 with TRBJ2-1; D possibly corresponds to TRBD1 (5 bases). The CDR3 length is 11 residues. The germline gives CDR1 SNHLY, CDR2 FYNNEI. V lost 4 bases to trimming and J lost 16 bases, with 14 bases between them.

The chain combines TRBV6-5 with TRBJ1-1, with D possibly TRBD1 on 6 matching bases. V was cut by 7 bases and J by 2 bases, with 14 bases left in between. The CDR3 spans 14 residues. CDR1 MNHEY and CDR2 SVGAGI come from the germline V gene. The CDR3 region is CASTTGRGNTEAFF. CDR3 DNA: TGTGCCAGCACCACAGGGCGAGGAAACACTGAAGCTTTCTTT.

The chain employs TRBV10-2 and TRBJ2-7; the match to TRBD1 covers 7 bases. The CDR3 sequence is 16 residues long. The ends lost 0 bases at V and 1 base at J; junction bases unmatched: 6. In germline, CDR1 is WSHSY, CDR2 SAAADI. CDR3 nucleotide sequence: TGCGCCAGCAGTGAGTCGAGGGACAGACTATCCTACGAGCAGTACGTC. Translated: CASSESRDRLSYEQYV.

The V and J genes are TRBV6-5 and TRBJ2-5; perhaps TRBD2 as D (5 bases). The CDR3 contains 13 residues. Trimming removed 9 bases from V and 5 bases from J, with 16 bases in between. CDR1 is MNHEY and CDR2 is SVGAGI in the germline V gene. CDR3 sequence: CASRRTAIETQYF. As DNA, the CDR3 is TGTGCCAGTAGACGGACTGCCATTGAGACCCAGTACTTC.

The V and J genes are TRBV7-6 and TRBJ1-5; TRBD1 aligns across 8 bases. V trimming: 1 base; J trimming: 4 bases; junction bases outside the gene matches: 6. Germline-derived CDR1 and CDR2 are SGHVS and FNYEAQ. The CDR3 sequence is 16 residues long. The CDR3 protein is CASSLGAGGSNQPQHF. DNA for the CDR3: TGTGCCAGCAGCTTAGGGGCAGGGGGCAGTAATCAGCCCCAGCATTTT.

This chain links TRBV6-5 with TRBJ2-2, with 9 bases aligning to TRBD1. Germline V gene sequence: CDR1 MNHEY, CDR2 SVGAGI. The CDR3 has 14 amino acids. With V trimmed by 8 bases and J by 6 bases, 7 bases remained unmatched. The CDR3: CASGRTGAAGELFF. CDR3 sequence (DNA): TGTGCCAGCGGACGGACAGGGGCAGCCGGGGAGCTGTTTTTT.

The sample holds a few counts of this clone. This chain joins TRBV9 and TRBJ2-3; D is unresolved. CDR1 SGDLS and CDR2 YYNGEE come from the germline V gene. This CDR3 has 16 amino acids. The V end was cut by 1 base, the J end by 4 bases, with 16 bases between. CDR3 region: CASSVLSGQSADTQYF. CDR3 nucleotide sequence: TGTGCCAGCAGCGTACTCTCCGGTCAGAGCGCAGATACGCAGTATTTT.

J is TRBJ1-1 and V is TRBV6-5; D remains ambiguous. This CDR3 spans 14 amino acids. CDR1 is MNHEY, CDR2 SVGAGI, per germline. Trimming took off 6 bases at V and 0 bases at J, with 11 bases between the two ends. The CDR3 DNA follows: TGTGCCAGCAGGACACAGCCCTTGAACACTGAAGCTTTCTTT. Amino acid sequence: CASRTQPLNTEAFF.

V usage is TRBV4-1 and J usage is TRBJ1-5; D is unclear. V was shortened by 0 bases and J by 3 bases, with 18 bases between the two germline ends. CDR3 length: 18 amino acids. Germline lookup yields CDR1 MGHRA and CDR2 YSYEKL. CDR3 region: CASSQDSGTGGFNQPQHF. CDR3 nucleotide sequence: TGCGCCAGCAGCCAAGACTCGGGTACGGGAGGGTTCAATCAGCCCCAGCATTTT.

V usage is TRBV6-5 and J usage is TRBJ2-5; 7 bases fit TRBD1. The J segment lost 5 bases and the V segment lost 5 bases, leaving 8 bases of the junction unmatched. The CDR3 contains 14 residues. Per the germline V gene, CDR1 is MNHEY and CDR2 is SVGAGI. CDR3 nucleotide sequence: TGTGCCAGCAGTACGACGACAGGGACGGAGACCCAGTACTTC. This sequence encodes CASSTTTGTETQYF.

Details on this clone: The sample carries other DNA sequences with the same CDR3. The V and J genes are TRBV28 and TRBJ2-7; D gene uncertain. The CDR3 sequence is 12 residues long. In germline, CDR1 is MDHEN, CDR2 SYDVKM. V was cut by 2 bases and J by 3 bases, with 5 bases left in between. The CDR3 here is CASSLAGYEQYV. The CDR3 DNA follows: TGTGCCAGCAGTTTAGCAGGCTACGAGCAGTACGTC.

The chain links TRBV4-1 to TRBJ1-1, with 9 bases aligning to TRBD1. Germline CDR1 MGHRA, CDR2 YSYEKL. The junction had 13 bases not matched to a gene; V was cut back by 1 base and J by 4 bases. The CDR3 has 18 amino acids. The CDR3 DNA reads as TGCGCCAGCAGCCAAGTCGGGCGAGGGACAGGGAAGGGCACTGAAGCTTTCTTT. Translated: CASSQVGRGTGKGTEAFF.

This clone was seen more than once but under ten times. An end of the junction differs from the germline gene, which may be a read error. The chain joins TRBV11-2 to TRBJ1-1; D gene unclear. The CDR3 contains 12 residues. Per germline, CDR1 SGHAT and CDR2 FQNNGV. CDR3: CASSSLVRRVLF. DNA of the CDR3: TGTGCCAGCAGCTCCTTGGTGCGCCGAGTTCTCTTT. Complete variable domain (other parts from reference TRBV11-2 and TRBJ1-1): EAGVAQSPRYKIIEKRQSVAFWCNPISGHATLYWYQQILGQGPKLLIQFQNNGVVDDSQLPKDRFSAERLKGVDSTLKIQPAKLEDSAVYLCASSSLVRRVLFGQGTRLTVV.

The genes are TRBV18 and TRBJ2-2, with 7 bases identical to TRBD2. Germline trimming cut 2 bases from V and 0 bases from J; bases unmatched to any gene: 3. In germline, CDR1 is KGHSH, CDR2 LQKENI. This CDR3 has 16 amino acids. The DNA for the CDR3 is TGTGCCAGCTCACCAAGGCTAGCGGCGAACACCGGGGAGCTGTTTTTT. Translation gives CASSPRLAANTGELFF.